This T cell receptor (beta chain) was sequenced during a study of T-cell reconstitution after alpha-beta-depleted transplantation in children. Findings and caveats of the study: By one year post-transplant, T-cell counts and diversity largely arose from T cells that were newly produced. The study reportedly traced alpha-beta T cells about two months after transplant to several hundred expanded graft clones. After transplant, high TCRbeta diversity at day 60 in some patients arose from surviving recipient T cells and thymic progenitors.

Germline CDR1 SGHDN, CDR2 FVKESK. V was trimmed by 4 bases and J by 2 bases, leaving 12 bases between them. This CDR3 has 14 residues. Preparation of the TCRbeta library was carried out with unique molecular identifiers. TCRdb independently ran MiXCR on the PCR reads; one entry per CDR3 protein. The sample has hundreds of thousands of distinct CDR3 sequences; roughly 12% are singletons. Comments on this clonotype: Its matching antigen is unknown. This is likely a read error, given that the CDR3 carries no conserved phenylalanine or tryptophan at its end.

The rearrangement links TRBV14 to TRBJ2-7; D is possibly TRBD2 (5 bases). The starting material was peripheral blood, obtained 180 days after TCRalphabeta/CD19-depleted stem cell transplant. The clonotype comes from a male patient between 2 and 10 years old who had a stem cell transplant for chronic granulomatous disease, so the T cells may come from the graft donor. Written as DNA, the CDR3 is TGTGCCAGCAGCCTCCGACTATCGCCCTACGAGCAGTACCTC. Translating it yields CASSLRLSPYEQYL.